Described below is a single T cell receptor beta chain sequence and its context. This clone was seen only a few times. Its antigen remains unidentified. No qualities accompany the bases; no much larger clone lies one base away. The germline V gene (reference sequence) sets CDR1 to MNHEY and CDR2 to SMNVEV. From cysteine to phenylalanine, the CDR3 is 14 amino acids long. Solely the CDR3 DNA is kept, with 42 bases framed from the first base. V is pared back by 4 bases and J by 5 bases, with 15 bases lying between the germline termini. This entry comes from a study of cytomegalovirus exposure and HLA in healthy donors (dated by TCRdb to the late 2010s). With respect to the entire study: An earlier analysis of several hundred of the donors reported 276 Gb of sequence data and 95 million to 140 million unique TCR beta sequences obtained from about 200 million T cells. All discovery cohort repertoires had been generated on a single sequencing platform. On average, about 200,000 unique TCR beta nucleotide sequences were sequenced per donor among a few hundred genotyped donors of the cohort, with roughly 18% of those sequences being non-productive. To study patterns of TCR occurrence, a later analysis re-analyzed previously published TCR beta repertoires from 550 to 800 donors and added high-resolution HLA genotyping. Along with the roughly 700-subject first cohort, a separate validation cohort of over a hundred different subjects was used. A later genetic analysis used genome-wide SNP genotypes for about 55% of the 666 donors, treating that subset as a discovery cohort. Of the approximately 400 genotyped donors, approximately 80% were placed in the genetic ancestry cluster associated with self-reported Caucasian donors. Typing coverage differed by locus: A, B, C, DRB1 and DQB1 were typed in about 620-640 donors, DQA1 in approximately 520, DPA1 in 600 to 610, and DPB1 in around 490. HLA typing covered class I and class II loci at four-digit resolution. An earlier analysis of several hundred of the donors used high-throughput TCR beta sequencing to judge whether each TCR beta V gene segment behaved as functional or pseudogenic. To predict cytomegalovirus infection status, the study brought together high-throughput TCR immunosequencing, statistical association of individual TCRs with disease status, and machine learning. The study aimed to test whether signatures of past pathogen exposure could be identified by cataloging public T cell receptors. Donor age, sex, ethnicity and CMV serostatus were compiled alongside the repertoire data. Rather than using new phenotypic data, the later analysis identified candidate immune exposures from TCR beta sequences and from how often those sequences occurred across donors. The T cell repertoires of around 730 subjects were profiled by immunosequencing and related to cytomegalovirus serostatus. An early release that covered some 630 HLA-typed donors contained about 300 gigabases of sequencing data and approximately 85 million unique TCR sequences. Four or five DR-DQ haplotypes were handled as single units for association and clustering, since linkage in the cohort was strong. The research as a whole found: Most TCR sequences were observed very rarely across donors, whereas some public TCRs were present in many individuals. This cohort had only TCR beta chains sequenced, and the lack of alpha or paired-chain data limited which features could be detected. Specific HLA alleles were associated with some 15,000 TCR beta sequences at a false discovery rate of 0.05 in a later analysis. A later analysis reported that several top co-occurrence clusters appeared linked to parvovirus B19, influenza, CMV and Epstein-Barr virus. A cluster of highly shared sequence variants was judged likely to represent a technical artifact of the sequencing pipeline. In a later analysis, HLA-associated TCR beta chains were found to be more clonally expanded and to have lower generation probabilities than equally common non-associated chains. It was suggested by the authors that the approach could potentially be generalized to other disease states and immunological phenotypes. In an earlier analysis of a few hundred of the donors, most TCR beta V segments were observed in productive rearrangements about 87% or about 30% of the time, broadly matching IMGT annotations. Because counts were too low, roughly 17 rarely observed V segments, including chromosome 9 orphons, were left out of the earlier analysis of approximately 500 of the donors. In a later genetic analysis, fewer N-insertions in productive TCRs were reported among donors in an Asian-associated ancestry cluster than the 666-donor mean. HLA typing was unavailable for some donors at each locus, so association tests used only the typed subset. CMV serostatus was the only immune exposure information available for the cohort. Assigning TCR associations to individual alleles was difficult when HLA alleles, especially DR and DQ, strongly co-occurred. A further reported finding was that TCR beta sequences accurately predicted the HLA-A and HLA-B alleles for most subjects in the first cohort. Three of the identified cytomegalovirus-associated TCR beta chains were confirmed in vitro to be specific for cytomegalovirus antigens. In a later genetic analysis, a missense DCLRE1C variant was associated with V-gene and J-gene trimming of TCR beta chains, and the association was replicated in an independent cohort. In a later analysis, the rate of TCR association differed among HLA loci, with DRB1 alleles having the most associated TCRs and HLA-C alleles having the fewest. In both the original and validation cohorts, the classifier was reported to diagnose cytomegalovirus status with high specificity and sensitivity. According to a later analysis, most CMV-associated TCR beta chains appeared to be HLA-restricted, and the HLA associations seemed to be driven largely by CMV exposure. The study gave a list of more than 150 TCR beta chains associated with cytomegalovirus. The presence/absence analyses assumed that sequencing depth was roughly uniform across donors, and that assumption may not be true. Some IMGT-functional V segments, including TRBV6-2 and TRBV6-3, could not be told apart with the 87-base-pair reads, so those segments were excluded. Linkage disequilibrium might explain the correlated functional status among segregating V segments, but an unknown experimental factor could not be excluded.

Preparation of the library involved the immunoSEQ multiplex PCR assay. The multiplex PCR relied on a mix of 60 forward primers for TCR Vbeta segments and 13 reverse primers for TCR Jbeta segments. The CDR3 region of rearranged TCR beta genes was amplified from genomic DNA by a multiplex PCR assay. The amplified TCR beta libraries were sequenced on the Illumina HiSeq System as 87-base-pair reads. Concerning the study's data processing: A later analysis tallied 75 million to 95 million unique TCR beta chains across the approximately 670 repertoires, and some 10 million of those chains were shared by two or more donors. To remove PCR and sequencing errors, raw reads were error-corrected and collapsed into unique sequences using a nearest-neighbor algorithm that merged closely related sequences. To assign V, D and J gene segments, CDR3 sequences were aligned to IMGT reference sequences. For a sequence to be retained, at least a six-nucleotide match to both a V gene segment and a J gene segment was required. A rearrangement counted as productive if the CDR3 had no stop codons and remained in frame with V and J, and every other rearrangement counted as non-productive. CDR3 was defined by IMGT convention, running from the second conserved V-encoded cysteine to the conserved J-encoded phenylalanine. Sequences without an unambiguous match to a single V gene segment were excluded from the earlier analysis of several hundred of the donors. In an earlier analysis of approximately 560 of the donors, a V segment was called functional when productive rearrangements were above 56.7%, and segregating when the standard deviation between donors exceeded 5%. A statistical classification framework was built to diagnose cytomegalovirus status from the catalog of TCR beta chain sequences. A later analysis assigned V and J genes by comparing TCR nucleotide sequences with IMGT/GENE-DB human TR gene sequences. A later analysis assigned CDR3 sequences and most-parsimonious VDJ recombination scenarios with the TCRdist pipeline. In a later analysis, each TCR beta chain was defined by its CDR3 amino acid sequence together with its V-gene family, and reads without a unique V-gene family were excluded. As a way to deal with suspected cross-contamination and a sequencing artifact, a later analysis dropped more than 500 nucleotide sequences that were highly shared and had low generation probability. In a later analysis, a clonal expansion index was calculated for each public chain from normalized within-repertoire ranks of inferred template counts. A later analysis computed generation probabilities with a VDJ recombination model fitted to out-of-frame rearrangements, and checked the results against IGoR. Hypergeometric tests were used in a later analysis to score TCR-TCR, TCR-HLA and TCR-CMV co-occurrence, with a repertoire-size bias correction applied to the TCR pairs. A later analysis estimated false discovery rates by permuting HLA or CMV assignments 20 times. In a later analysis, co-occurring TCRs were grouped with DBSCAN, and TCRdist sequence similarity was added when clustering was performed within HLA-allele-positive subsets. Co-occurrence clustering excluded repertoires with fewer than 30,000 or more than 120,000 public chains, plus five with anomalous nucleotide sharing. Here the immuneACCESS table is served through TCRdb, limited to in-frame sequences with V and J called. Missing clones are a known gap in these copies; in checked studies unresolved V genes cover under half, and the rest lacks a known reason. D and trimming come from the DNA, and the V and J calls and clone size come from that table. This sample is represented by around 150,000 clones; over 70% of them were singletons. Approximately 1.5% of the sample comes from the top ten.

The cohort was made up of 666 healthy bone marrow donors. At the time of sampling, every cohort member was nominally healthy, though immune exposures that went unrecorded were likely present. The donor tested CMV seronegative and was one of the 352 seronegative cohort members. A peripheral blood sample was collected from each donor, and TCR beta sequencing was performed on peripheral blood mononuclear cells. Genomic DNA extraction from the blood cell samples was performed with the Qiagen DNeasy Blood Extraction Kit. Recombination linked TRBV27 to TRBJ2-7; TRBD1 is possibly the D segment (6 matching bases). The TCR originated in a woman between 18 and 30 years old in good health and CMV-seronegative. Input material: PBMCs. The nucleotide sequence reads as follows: TGTGCCAGCAGTTATGAGCCCTGGGGGCACGAGCAGTACTTC. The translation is CASSYEPWGHEQYF.